This TCR beta chain is from a study of CDR3 diversity in severe acne. Each CDR3 protein gets one entry after TCRdb re-called the PCR reads with MiXCR. The profile shows about 100,000 distinct CDR3 sequences, around 56% of them singletons. V lost 5 bases, J lost 4 bases, and 14 bases lay in between. The germline gives CDR1 SEHNR, CDR2 FQNEAQ (reference sequence). The CDR3 is 14 residues long. The rearrangement uses TRBV7-9 and TRBJ2-5; perhaps D is TRBD1 or TRBD2 (6 bases each). Sample: blood. The source is a male donor with acne. The DNA for the CDR3 is TGTGCCAGCAGCCGGACAGCGGGTCGAGAGACCCAGTACTTC. Amino acids: CASSRTAGRETQYF.